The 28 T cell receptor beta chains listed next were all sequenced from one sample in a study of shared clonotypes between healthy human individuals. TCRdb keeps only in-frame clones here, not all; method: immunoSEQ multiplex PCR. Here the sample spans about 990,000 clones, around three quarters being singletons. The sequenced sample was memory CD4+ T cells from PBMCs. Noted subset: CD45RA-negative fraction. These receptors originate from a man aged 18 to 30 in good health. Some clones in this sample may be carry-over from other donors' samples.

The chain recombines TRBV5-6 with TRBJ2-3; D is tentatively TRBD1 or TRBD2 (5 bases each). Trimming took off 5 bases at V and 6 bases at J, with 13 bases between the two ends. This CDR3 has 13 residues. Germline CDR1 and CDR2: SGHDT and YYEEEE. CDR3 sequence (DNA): TGTGCCAGCAGGCCCCGTTGGGGGGATACGCAGTATTTT. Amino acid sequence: CASRPRWGDTQYF.

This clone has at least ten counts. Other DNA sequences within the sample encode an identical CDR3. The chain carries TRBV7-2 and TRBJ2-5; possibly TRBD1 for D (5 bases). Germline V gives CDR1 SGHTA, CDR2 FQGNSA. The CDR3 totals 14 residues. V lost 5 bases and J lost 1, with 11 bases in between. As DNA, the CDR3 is TGTGCCAGCAGCCTGGGGCGGAGCCAAGAGACCCAGTACTTC. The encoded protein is CASSLGRSQETQYF.

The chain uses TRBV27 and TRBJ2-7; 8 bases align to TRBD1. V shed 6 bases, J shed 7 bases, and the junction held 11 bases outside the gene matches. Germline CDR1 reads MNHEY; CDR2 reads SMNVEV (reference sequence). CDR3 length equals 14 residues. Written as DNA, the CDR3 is TGTGCCAGCAGAGACGGGCAGGGGGCAGGAGAGCAGTACTTC. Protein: CASRDGQGAGEQYF.

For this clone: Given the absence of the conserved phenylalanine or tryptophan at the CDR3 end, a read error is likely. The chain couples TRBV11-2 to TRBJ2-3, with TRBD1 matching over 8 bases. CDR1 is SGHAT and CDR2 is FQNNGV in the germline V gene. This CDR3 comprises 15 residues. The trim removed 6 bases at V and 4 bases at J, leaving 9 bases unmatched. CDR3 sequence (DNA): TGTGCCAGCAGTCCGGACAGGGTGGTAGCAGATACGCAGTATCTT. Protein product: CASSPDRVVADTQYL.

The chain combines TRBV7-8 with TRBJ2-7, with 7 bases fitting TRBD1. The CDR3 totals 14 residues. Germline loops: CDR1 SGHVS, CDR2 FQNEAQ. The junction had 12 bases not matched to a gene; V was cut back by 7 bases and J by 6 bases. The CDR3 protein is CASTRTGLPPEQYF. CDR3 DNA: TGTGCCAGCACGAGGACAGGCCTCCCCCCCGAGCAGTACTTC.

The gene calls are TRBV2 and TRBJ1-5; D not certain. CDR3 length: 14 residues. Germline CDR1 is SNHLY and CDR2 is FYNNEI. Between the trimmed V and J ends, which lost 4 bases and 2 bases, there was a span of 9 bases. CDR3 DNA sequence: TGTGCCAGCAGTGTCCCTGGGGGCAATCAGCCCCAGCATTTT. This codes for CASSVPGGNQPQHF. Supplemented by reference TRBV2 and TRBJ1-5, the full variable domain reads EPEVTQTPSHQVTQMGQEVILRCVPISNHLYFYWYRQILGQKVEFLVSFYNNEISEKSEIFDDQFSVERPDGSNFTLKIRSTKLEDSAMYFCASSVPGGNQPQHFGDGTRLSIL.

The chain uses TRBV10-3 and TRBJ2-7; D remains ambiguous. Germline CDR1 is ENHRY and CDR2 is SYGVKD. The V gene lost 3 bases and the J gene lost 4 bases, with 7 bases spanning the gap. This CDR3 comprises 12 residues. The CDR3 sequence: CAISEGLYEQYF. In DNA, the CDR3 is TGTGCCATCAGTGAAGGGCTTTACGAGCAGTACTTC.

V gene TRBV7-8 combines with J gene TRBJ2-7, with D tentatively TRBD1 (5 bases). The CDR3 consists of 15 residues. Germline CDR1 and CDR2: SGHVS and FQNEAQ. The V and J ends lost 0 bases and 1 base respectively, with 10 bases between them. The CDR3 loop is CASSLAFTGSYEQYF. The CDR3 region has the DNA TGTGCCAGCAGCTTAGCTTTCACAGGTTCCTACGAGCAGTACTTC.

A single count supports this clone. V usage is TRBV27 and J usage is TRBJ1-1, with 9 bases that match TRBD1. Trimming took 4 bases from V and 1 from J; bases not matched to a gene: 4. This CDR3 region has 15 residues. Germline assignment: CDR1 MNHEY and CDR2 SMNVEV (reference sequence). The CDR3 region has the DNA TGTGCCAGCAGTTCCCCACAGGGGGCGAACACTGAAGCTTTCTTT. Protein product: CASSSPQGANTEAFF.

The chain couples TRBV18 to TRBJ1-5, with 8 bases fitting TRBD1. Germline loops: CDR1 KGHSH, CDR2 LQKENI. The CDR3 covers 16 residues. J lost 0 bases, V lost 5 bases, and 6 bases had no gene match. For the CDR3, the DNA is TGTGCCAGCTCAGACCGGACAGGGAATAGCAATCAGCCCCAGCATTTT. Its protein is CASSDRTGNSNQPQHF.

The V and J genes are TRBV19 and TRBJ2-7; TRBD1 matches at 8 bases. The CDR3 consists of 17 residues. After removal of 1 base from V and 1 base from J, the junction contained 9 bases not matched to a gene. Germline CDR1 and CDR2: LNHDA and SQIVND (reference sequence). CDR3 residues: CASSIVYLRDRSYEQYF. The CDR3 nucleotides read TGTGCCAGTAGTATAGTTTATCTGAGGGACAGGTCCTACGAGCAGTACTTC.

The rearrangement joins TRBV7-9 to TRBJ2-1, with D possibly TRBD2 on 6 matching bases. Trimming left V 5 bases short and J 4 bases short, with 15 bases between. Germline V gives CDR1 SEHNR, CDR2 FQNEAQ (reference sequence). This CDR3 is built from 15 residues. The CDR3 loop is CASSGAVAEYNEQFF. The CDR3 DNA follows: TGTGCCAGCAGCGGGGCAGTAGCGGAGTACAATGAGCAGTTCTTC. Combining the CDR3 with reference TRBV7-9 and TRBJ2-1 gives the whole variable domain DTGVSQNPRHKITKRGQNVTFRCDPISEHNRLYWYRQTLGQGPEFLTYFQNEAQLEKSRLLSDRFSAERPKGSFSTLEIQRTEQGDSAMYLCASSGAVAEYNEQFFGPGTRLTVL.

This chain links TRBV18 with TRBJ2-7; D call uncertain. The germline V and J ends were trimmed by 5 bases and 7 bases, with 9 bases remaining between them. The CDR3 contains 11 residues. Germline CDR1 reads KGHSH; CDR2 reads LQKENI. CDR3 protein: CASSSLREQYF. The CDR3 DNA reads TGTGCCAGCTCATCATTGAGAGAGCAGTACTTC.

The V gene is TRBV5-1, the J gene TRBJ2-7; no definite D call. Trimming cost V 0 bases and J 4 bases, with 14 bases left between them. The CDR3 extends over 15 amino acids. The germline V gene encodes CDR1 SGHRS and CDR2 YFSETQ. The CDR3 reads CASSLVAGWEYEQYF. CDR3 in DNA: TGCGCCAGCAGCTTGGTAGCAGGCTGGGAATACGAGCAGTACTTC.

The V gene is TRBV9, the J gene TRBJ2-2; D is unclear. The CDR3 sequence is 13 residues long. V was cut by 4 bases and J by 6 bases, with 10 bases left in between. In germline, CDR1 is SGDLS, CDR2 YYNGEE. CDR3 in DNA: TGTGCCAGCAGCCTGAGATACGCCGGGGAGCTGTTTTTT. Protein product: CASSLRYAGELFF.

The chain's CDR3 is CASSFGGSSYNEQFF. Written as DNA, the CDR3 is TGCGCCAGCAGCTTCGGGGGAAGCTCCTACAATGAGCAGTTCTTC. The chain links TRBV5-1 to TRBJ2-1; possibly TRBD2 for D (6 bases). The CDR3 totals 15 residues. Germline CDR1 SGHRS, CDR2 YFSETQ. Trimming took off 2 bases at V and 0 bases at J, with 9 bases between the two ends.

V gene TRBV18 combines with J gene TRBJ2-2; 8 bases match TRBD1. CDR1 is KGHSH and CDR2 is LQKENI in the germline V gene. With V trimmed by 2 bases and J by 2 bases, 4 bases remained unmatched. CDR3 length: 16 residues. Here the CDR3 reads CASSPAGQVNTGELFF. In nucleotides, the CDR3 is TGTGCCAGCTCACCAGCGGGACAGGTCAACACCGGGGAGCTGTTTTTT.

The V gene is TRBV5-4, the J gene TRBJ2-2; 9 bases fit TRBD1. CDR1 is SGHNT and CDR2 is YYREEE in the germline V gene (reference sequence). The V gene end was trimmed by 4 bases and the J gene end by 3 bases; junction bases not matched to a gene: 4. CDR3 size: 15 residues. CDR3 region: CASSARQGDTGELFF. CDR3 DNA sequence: TGTGCCAGCAGCGCCAGACAGGGGGACACCGGGGAGCTGTTTTTT.

As DNA, the CDR3 is TGTGCCAGCAGCTCCCCCTCTTCCTACGAGCAGTACTTC. This encodes CASSSPSSYEQYF. V and J are TRBV11-2 and TRBJ2-7; D remains unclear. The germline V gene encodes CDR1 SGHAT and CDR2 FQNNGV. The CDR3 runs to 13 residues. Trimming removed 4 bases from V and 1 base from J, with 8 bases in between.

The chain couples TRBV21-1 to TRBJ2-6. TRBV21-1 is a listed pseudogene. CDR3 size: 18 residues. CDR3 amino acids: CASSIGRQLYSGANVLTF. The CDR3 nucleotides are TGTGCCAGCAGCATCGGACGGCAGCTGTACTCTGGGGCCAACGTCCTGACTTTC.

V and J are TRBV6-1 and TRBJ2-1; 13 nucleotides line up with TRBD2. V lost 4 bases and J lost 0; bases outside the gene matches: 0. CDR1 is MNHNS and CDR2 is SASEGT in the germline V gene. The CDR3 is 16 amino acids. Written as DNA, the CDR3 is TGTGCCAGCAGTGGACTAGCGGGAGGCTCCTACAATGAGCAGTTCTTC. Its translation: CASSGLAGGSYNEQFF.

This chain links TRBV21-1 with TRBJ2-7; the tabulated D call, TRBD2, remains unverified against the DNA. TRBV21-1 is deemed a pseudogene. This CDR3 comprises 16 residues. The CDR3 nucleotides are TGTGCCAGCAGCGCCCGACTAGCGGGAGGAACGCCCGAGCAGTACTTC. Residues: CASSARLAGGTPEQYF.

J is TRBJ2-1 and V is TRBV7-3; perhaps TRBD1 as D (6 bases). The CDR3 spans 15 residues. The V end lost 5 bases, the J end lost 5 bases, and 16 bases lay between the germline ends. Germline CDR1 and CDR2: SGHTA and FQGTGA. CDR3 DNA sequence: TGTGCCAGCAGCAAAAATTCGGACAGACACAATGAGCAGTTCTTC. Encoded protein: CASSKNSDRHNEQFF. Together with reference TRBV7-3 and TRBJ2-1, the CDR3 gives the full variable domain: GAGVSQTPSNKVTEKGKYVELRCDPISGHTALYWYRQSLGQGPEFLIYFQGTGAADDSGLPNDRFFAVRPEGSVSTLKIQRTERGDSAVYLCASSKNSDRHNEQFFGPGTRLTVL.

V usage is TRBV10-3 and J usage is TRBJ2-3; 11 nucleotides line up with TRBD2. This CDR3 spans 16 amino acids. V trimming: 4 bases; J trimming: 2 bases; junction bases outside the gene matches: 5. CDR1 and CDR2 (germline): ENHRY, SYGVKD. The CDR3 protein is CAISVRLAGPTDTQYF. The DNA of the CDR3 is TGTGCCATCAGTGTGAGACTAGCGGGGCCCACAGATACGCAGTATTTT.

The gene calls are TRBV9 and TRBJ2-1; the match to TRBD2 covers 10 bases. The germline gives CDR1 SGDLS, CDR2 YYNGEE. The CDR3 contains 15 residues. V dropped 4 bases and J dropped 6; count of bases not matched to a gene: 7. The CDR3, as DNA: TGTGCCAGCAGCTTGGAGGGACTAGCGCTCAATGAGCAGTTCTTC. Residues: CASSLEGLALNEQFF.

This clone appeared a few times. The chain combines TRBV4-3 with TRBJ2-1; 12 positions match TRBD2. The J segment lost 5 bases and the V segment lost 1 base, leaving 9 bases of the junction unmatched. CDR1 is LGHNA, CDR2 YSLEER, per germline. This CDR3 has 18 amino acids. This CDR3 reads CASSQVGLAGNTHNEQFF. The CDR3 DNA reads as TGCGCCAGCAGCCAAGTCGGACTAGCGGGAAATACCCACAATGAGCAGTTCTTC.

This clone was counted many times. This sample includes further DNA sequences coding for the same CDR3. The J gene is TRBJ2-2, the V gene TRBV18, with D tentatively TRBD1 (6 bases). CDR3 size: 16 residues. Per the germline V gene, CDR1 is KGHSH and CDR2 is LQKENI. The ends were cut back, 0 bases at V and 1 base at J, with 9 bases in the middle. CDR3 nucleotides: TGTGCCAGCTCACCACCAGACAGGCTGAACACCGGGGAGCTGTTTTTT. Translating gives CASSPPDRLNTGELFF.

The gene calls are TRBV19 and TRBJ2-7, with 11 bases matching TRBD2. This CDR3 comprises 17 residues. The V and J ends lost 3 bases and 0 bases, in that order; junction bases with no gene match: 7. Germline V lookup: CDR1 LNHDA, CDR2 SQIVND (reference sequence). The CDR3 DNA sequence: TGTGCCAGTAGTATTCGACTAGCGGGACCAAGCTCCTACGAGCAGTACTTC. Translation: CASSIRLAGPSSYEQYF. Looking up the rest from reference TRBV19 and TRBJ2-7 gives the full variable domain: DGGITQSPKYLFRKEGQNVTLSCEQNLNHDAMYWYRQDPGQGLRLIYYSQIVNDFQKGDIAEGYSVSREKKESFPLTVTSAQKNPTAFYLCASSIRLAGPSSYEQYFGPGTRLTVT.